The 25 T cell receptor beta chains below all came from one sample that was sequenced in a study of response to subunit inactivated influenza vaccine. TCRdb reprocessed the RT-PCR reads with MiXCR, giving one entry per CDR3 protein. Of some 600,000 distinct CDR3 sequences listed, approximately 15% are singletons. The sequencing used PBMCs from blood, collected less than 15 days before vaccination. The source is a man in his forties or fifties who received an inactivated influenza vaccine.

The DNA of the CDR3 is TGTGCGACACAGGGTGACAGCAATCAGCCCCAGCATTTT. This translates into CATQGDSNQPQHF. V is TRBV12-3 or TRBV12-4 and J is TRBJ1-5; the D gene is possibly TRBD1 (6 bases). The CDR3 is 13 amino acids.

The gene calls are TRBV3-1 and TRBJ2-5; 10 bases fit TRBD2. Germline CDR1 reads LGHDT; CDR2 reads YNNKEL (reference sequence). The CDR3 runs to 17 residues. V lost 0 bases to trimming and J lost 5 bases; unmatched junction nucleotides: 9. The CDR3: CASSQDQLAGDRETQYF. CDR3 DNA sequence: TGTGCCAGCAGCCAAGATCAGCTAGCGGGGGATAGGGAGACCCAGTACTTC.

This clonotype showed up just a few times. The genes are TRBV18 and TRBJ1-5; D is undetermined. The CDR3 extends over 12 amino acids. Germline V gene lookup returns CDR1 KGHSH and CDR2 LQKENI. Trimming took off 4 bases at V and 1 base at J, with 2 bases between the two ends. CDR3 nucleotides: TGTGCCAGCTCACGGAGCAATCAGCCCCAGCATTTT. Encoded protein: CASSRSNQPQHF.

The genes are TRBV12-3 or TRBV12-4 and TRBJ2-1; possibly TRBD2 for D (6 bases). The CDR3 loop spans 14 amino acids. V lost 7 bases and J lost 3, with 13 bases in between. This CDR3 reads CASTMARGYNEQFF. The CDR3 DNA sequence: TGTGCCAGCACCATGGCGCGGGGCTACAATGAGCAGTTCTTC.

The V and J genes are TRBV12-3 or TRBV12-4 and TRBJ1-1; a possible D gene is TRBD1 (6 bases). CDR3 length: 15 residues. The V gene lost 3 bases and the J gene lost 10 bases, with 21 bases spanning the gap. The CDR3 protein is CASSLGVGGGGGAFF. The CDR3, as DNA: TGTGCCAGCAGTTTGGGAGTAGGGGGGGGCGGAGGAGCTTTCTTT.

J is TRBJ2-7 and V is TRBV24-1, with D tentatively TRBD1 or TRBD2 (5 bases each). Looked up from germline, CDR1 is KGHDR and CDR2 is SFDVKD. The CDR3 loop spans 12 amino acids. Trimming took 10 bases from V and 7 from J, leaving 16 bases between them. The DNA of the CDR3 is TGTGCCACTGGGACCGCACCGGGGGAGCAGTACTTC. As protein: CATGTAPGEQYF.

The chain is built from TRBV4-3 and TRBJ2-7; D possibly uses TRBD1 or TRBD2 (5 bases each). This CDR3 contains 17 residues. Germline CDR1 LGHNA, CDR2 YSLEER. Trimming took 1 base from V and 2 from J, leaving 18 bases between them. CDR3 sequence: CASSQVVLGAGTYEQYF. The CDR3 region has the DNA TGCGCCAGCAGCCAAGTAGTCTTAGGGGCCGGGACCTACGAGCAGTACTTC.

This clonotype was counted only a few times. The CDR3: CSAAGGTGTDTQYF. The CDR3 DNA is TGCAGTGCTGCGGGGGGGACTGGCACAGATACGCAGTATTTT. The V gene is TRBV20-1, the J gene TRBJ2-3; 9 nucleotides align to TRBD2. The CDR3 contains 14 residues. V lost 5 bases and J lost 1; bases outside the gene matches: 4. Per germline, CDR1 DFQATT and CDR2 SNEGSKA (reference sequence).

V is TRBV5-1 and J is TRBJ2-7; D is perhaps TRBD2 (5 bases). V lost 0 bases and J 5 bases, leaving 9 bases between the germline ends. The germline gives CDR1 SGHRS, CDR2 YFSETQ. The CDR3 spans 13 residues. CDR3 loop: CASSLGRADEQYF. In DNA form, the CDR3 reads TGCGCCAGCAGCTTGGGCCGAGCGGACGAGCAGTACTTC.

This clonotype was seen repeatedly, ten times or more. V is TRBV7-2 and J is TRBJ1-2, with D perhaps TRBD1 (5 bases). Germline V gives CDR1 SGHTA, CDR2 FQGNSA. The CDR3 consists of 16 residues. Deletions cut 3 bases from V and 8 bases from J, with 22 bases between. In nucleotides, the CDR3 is TGTGCCAGCAGCTTTTTGATATCGGAGCCGGGACTAGGCTACACCTTC. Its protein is CASSFLISEPGLGYTF.

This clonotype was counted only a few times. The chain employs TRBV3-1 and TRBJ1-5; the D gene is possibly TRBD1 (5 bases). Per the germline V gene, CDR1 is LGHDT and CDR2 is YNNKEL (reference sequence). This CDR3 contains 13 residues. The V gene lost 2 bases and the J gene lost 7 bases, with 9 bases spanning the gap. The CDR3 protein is CASSQMWDQPQHF. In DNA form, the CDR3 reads TGTGCCAGCAGCCAAATGTGGGACCAGCCCCAGCATTTT.

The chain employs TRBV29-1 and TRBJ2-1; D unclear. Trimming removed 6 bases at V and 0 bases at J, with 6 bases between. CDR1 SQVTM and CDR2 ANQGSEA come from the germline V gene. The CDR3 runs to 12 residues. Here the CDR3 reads CSVQSSYNEQFF. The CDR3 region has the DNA TGCAGCGTACAGAGCTCCTACAATGAGCAGTTCTTC.

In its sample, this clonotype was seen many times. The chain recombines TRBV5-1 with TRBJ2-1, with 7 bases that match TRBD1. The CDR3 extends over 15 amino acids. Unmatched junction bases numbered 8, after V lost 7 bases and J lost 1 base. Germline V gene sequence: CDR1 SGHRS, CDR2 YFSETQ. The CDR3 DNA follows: TGCGCCAGCGGGCCTGACAGGGTGTCCTACAATGAGCAGTTCTTC. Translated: CASGPDRVSYNEQFF.

CDR3 bases: TGTGCCAGCAGCCAATTCGACGTGAATGAGCAGTTCTTC. It yields the protein CASSQFDVNEQFF. This chain joins TRBV14 and TRBJ2-1, with D uncertain. Germline CDR1 is SGHDN and CDR2 is FVKESK. Trimming pared 2 bases from V and 7 bases from J, leaving 9 bases between. The CDR3 is made up of 13 amino acids.

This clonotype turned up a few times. CDR3 sequence (DNA): TGTGCCAGCAGCCTTGGACTAGCGGGAGCGGGGGAGACCCAGTACTTC. It yields the protein CASSLGLAGAGETQYF. This chain uses TRBV5-4 with TRBJ2-5; 13 bases map to TRBD2. The CDR3 has 16 amino acids. V lost 4 bases and J lost 5; bases outside the gene matches: 8. Germline loops: CDR1 SGHNT, CDR2 YYREEE (reference sequence). Full variable domain (missing parts from reference TRBV5-4 and TRBJ2-5): ETGVTQSPTHLIKTRGQQVTLRCSSQSGHNTVSWYQQALGQGPQFIFQYYREEENGRGNFPPRFSGLQFPNYSSELNVNALELDDSALYLCASSLGLAGAGETQYFGPGTRLLVL.

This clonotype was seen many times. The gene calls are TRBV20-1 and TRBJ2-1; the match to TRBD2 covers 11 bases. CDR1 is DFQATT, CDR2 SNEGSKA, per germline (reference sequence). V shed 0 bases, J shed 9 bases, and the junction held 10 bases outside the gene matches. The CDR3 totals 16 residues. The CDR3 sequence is CSARDLGRLAGGEQFF. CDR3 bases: TGCAGTGCTAGAGATCTAGGGCGGCTAGCGGGGGGTGAGCAGTTCTTC.

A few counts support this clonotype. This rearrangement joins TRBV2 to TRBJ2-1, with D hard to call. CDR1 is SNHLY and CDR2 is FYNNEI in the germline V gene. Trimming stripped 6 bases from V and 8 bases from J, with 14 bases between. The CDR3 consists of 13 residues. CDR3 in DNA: TGTGCCAGCAGGGATATAGCAGGCGATGAGCAGTTCTTC. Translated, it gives CASRDIAGDEQFF.

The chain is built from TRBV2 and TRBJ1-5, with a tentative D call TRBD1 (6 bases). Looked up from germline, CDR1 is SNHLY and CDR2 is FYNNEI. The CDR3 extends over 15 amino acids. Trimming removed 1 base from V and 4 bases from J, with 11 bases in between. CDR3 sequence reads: CASSEGRGPNQPQHF. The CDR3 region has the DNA TGTGCCAGCAGTGAAGGCAGGGGTCCGAATCAGCCCCAGCATTTT.

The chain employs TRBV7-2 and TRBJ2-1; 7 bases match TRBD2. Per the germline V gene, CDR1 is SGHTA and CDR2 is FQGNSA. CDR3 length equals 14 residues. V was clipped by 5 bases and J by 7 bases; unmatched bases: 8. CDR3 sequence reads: CASSTRLARNEQFF. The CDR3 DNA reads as TGTGCCAGCAGCACACGACTAGCTAGAAATGAGCAGTTCTTC.

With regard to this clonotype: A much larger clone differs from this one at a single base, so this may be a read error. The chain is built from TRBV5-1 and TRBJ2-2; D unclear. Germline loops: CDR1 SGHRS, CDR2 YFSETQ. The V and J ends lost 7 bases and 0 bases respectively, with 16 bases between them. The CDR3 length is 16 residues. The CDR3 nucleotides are TGCGCCAGCTGCTACATGGCGAAAGCGAACACCGGGGAGCTGTTTTTT. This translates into CASCYMAKANTGELFF.

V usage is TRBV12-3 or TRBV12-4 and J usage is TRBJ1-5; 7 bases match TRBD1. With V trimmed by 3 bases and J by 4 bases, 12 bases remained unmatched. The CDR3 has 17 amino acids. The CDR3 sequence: CASSLGTTGAPNQPQHF. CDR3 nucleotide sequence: TGTGCCAGCAGTTTGGGAACAACAGGGGCACCTAATCAGCCCCAGCATTTT.

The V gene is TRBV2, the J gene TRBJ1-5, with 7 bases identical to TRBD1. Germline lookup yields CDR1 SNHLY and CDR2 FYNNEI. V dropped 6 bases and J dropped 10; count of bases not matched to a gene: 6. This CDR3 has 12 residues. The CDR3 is CASRDDRAPQHF. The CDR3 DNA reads TGTGCCAGCAGAGACGACAGGGCTCCCCAGCATTTT.

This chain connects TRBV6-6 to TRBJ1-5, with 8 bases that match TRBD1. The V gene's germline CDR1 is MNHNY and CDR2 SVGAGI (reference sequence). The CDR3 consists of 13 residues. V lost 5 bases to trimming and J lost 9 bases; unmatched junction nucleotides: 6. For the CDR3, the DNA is TGTGCCAGCAGTCTACAGGGGGGAGGGCCCCAGCATTTT. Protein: CASSLQGGGPQHF.

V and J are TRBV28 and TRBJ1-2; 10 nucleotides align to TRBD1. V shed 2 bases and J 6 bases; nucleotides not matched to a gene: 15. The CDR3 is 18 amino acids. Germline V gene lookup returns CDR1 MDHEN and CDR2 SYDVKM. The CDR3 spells CASSLISFGTGESNGYTF. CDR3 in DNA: TGTGCCAGCAGTTTAATCAGCTTCGGGACAGGGGAATCGAATGGCTACACCTTC.

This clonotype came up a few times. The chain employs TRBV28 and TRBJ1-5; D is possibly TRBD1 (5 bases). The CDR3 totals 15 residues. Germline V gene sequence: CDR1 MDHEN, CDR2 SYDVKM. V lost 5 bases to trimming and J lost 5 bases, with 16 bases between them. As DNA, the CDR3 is TGTGCCAGCAGTCAAAAGGGACGGTTCTATCAGCCCCAGCATTTT. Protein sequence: CASSQKGRFYQPQHF.